The entry below gives a single T cell receptor beta chain sequence along with its context. The antigen is unknown. The sample belongs to a study of identical twins. One entry per CDR3 protein, called by TCRdb with MiXCR from the 5' RACE reads. The sample has 1.5 million to 2 million distinct CDR3 sequences, more than 30% seen once; the top ten hold about 0.27%. Study conclusions and caveats: Fewer insertions characterized abundant cord blood beta clonotypes, whereas memory repertoires showed none. The presence of invariant MAIT and iNKT cells could partly confound analyses of zero-insertion sequences.

Germline CDR1 LGHDT, CDR2 YNNKEL (reference sequence). Between the trimmed V and J ends, which lost 1 base and 0 bases, there was a span of 9 bases. This CDR3 is 15 amino acids long. The clonotype comes from a newborn girl in good health. The sequenced sample consisted of cord blood. The genes are TRBV3-1 and TRBJ1-1; D not resolved. The chain's CDR3 is CASSQAPTLNTEAFF. CDR3 coding DNA: TGTGCCAGCAGCCAAGCCCCGACATTGAACACTGAAGCTTTCTTT.